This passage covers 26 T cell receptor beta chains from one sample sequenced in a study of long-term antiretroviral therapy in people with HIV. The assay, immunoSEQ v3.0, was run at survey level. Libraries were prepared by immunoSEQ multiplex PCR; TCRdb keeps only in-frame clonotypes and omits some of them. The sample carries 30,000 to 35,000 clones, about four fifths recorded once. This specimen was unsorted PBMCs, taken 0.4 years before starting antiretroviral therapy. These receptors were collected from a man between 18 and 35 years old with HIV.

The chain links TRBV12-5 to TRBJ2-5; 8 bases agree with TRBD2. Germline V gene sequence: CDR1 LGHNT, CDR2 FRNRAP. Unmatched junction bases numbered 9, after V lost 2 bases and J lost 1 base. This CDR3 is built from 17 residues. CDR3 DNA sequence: TGTGCTAGTGGTTTGCTCGCGGGGGGACTACTCCAAGAGACCCAGTACTTC. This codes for CASGLLAGGLLQETQYF.

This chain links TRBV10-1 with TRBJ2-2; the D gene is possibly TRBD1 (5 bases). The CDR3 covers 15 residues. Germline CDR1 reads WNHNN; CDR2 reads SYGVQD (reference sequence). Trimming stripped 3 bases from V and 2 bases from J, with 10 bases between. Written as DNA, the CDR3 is TGCGCCAGCAGTGATGGTCAGGGTAACACCGGGGAGCTGTTTTTT. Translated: CASSDGQGNTGELFF.

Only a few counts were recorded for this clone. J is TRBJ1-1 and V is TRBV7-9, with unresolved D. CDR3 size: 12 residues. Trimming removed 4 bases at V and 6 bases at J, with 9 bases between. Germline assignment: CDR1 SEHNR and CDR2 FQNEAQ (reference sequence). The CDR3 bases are TGTGCCAGCAGCTACAGTCCCGCTGAAGCTTTCTTT. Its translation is CASSYSPAEAFF. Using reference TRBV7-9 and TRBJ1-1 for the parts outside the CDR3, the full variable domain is DTGVSQNPRHKITKRGQNVTFRCDPISEHNRLYWYRQTLGQGPEFLTYFQNEAQLEKSRLLSDRFSAERPKGSFSTLEIQRTEQGDSAMYLCASSYSPAEAFFGQGTRLTVV.

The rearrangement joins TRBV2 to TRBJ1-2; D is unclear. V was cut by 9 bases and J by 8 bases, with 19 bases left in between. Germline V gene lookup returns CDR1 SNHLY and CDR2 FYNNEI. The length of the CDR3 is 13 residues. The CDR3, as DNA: TGTGCCAGTAGCCAGTCGTTGGAGGGCGGCTACACCTTC. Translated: CASSQSLEGGYTF.

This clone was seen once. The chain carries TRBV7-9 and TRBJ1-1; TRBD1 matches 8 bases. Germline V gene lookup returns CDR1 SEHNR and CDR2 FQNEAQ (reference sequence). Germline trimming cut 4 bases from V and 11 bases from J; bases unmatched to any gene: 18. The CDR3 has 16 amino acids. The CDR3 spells CASSYGGNRGSYGAFF. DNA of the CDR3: TGTGCCAGCAGCTACGGGGGTAACAGGGGGTCCTATGGTGCTTTCTTT.

CDR3 sequence reads: CASSESPGANVLTF. Here the CDR3 DNA reads TGTGCCAGCAGTGAGTCGCCTGGGGCCAACGTCCTGACTTTC. J is TRBJ2-6 and V is TRBV6-4, with D hard to call. V dropped 3 bases and J dropped 2 bases, with 5 bases sitting between them. Germline values: CDR1 MRHNA, CDR2 SNTAGT. This CDR3 is 14 amino acids long.

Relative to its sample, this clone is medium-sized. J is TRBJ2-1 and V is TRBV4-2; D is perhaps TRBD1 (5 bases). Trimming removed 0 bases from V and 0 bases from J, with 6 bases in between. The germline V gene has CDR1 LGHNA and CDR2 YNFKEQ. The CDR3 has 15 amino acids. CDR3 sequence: CASSQEQGSYNEQFF. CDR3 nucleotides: TGTGCCAGCAGCCAAGAGCAGGGCTCCTACAATGAGCAGTTCTTC.

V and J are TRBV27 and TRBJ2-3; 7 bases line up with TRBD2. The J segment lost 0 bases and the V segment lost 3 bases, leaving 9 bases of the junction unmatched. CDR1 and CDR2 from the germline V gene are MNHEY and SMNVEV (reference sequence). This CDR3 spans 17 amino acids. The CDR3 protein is CASSLFWRELSTDTQYF. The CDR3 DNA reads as TGTGCCAGCAGTTTGTTTTGGCGGGAGCTTAGCACAGATACGCAGTATTTT.

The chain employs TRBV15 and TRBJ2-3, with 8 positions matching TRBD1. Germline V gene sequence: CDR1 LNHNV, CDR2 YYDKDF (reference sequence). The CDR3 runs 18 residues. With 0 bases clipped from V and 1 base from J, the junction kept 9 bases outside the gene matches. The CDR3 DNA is TGTGCCACCAGCAGAGATCCCTTGGACAGGGTGGGCACAGATACGCAGTATTTT. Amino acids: CATSRDPLDRVGTDTQYF.

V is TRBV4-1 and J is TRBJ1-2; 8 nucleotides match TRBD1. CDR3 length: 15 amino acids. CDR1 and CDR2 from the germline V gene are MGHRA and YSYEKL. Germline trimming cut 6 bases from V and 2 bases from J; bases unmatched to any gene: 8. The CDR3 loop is CASSLGQGSNYGYTF. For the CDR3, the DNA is TGCGCCAGCAGTCTTGGACAGGGTAGCAACTATGGCTACACCTTC.

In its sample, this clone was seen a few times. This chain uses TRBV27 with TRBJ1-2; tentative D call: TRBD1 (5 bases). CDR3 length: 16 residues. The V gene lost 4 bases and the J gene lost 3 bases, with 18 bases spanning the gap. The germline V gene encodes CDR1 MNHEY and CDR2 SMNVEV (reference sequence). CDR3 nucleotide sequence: TGTGCCAGCAGTTATATGGCGGGTGGGACCCACTATGGCTACACCTTC. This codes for CASSYMAGGTHYGYTF.

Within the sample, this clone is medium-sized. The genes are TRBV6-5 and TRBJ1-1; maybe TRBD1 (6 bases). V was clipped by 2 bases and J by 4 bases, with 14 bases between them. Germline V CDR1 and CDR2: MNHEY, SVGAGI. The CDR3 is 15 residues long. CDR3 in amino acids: CASSYDTTGTTEAFF. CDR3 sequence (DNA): TGTGCCAGCAGTTACGATACAACAGGGACCACTGAAGCTTTCTTT.

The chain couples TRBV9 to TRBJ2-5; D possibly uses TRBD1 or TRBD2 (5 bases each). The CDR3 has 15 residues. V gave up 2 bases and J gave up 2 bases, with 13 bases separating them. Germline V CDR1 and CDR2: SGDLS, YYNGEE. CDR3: CASSVGGGPQETQYF. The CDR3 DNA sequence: TGTGCCAGCAGCGTCGGTGGGGGACCTCAAGAGACCCAGTACTTC.

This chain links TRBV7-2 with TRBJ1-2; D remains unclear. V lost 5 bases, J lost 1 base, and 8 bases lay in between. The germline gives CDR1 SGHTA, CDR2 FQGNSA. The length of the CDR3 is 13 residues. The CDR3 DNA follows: TGTGCCAGCAGCCCCCCCGGTAACTATGGCTACACCTTC. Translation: CASSPPGNYGYTF.

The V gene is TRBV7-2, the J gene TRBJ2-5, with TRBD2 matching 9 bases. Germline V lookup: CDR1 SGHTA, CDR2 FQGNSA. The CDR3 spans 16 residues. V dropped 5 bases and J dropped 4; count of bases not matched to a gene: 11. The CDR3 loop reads CASSGQTLAGRETQYF. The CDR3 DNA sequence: TGTGCCAGCAGCGGGCAGACTCTAGCGGGGAGAGAGACCCAGTACTTC. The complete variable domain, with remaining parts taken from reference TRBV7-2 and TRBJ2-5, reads GAGVSQSPSNKVTEKGKDVELRCDPISGHTALYWYRQSLGQGLEFLIYFQGNSAPDKSGLPSDRFSAERTGGSVSTLTIQRTQQEDSAVYLCASSGQTLAGRETQYFGPGTRLLVL.

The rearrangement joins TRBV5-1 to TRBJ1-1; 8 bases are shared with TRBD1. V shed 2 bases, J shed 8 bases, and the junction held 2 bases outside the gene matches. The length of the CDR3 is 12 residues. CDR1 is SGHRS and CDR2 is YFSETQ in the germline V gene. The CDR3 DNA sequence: TGCGCCAGCAGCTTTCAGGGGGCCGAAGCTTTCTTT. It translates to CASSFQGAEAFF.

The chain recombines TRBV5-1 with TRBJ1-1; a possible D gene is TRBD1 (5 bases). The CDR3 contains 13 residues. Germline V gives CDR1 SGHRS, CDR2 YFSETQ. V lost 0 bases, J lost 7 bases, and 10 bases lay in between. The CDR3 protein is CASSLEGTVEAFF. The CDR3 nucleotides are TGCGCCAGCAGCTTGGAAGGGACGGTTGAAGCTTTCTTT.

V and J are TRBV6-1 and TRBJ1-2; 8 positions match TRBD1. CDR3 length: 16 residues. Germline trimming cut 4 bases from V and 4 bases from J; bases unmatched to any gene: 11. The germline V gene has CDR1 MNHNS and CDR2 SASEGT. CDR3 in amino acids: CASSADNTGGGYGYTF. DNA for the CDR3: TGTGCCAGCAGTGCGGATAATACAGGGGGTGGCTATGGCTACACCTTC.

The CDR3 DNA is TGTGCCAGCAGTGAACAGGCCCCCGGGGAGCTGTTTTTT. It translates to CASSEQAPGELFF. The chain is built from TRBV2 and TRBJ2-2; D is ambiguous. The CDR3 loop spans 13 amino acids. Germline V lookup: CDR1 SNHLY, CDR2 FYNNEI. Trimming removed 2 bases from V and 6 bases from J, with 7 bases in between.

CDR3 DNA: TGTGCCAGCAGCTTGATGCTAGCGGGGGCACGCGATACGCAGTATTTT. It encodes CASSLMLAGARDTQYF. The V gene is TRBV5-4, the J gene TRBJ2-3; 10 positions match TRBD2. The germline gives CDR1 SGHNT, CDR2 YYREEE (reference sequence). This CDR3 has 16 amino acids. After removal of 1 base from V and 6 bases from J, the junction contained 8 bases not matched to a gene. Drawing the rest from reference TRBV5-4 and TRBJ2-3, the complete variable domain is ETGVTQSPTHLIKTRGQQVTLRCSSQSGHNTVSWYQQALGQGPQFIFQYYREEENGRGNFPPRFSGLQFPNYSSELNVNALELDDSALYLCASSLMLAGARDTQYFGPGTRLTVL.

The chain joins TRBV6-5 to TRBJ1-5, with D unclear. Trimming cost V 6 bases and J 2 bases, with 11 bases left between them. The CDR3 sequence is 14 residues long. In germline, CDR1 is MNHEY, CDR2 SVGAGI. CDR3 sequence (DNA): TGTGCCAGCAGGGGGTTTGGAGGCAATCAGCCCCAGCATTTT. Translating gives CASRGFGGNQPQHF.

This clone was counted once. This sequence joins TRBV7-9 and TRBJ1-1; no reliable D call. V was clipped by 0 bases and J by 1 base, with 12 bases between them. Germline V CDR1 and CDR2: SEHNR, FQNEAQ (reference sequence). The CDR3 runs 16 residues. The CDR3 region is CASSLAREGKNTEAFF. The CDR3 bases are TGTGCCAGCAGCTTAGCGCGGGAGGGTAAGAACACTGAAGCTTTCTTT.

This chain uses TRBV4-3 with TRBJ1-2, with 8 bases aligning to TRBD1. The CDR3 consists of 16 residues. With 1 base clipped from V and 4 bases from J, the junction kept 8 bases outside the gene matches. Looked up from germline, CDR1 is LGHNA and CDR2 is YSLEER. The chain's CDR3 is CASSQASRTGTYGYTF. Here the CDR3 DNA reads TGCGCCAGCAGCCAAGCCAGCAGGACAGGGACCTATGGCTACACCTTC.

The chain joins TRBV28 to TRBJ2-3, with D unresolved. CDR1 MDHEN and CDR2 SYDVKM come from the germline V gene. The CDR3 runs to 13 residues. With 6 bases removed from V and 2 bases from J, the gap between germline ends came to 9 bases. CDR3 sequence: CASRRDPTDTQYF. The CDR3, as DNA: TGTGCCAGCAGAAGAGATCCCACAGATACGCAGTATTTT.

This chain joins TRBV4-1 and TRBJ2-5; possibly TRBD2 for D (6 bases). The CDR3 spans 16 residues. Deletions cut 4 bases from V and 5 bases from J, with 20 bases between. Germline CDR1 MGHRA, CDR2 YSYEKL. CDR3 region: CASSPGVGEDRETQYF. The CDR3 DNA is TGCGCCAGCAGCCCGGGGGTGGGGGAGGACCGGGAGACCCAGTACTTC.

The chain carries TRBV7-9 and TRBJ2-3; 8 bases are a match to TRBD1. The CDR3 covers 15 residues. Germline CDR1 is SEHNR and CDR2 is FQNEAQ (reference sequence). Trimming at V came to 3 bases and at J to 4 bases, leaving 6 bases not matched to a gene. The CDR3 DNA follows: TGTGCCAGCAGCTTCGGACAGGGCTCGGCAGATACGCAGTATTTT. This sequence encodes CASSFGQGSADTQYF.